The 26 T cell receptor beta chains below all came from one sample that was sequenced in a study of shared clonotypes between healthy human individuals. The repertoire was sequenced with immunoSEQ multiplex PCR; TCRdb's copy has only in-frame clones and lacks some. The table records about 1.4 million clones, approximately 96% of them present only once. What was sequenced was naive CD4+ T cells sorted from blood. Subset denoted: CD45RA+ positively selected. The source is a man aged 25-45 years in good health.

The V call is TRBV18, the J call TRBJ1-1; TRBD1 is a possible D gene (5 bases). Trimming stripped 3 bases from V and 11 bases from J, with 34 bases between. Germline V lookup: CDR1 KGHSH, CDR2 LQKENI. The CDR3 is made up of 19 amino acids. The CDR3, as DNA: TGTGCCAGCTCACCCCAGGTTACCAGTCCTCGAGGGGAGTTGTTTCTGGCTTTCTTT. It is translated as CASSPQVTSPRGELFLAFF.

In this sample, this clone turned up once. This chain joins TRBV6-5 and TRBJ2-7; D is ambiguous. The CDR3 totals 13 residues. Germline values: CDR1 MNHEY, CDR2 SVGAGI. Trimming removed 7 bases at V and 2 bases at J, with 12 bases between. The CDR3 bases are TGTGCCAGCAAGGACGTATCAGCCTACGAGCAGTACTTC. Protein: CASKDVSAYEQYF.

As DNA, the CDR3 is TGTGCCACCAGCAGAGTGGGGGGACAGGGAGGGTTAAACTCCTACAATGAGCAGTTCTTC. Translation: CATSRVGGQGGLNSYNEQFF. The chain links TRBV15 to TRBJ2-1; 9 nucleotides line up with TRBD1. The V gene's germline CDR1 is LNHNV and CDR2 YYDKDF (reference sequence). The CDR3 consists of 20 residues. The J segment lost 0 bases and the V segment lost 1 base, leaving 13 bases of the junction unmatched. Variable domain in full (rest from reference TRBV15 and TRBJ2-1): DAMVIQNPRYQVTQFGKPVTLSCSQTLNHNVMYWYQQKSSQAPKLLFHYYDKDFNNEADTPDNFQSRRPNTSFCFLDIRSPGLGDTAMYLCATSRVGGQGGLNSYNEQFFGPGTRLTVL.

The chain combines TRBV6-1 with TRBJ2-1; D uncertain. V was clipped by 8 bases and J by 4 bases, with 6 bases between them. The CDR3 totals 11 residues. The germline CDR1 and CDR2 sequences are MNHNS and SASEGT. The CDR3 here is CASSTYNEQFF. The CDR3 nucleotides read TGTGCCAGCTCAACATACAATGAGCAGTTCTTC.

A single count supports this clone. The chain recombines TRBV7-9 with TRBJ2-1; 14 bases align to TRBD2. Germline values: CDR1 SEHNR, CDR2 FQNEAQ (reference sequence). V shed 7 bases and J 6 bases; nucleotides not matched to a gene: 8. This CDR3 has 16 amino acids. This CDR3 is CASTSRGTSGSNEQFF. As DNA, the CDR3 is TGTGCCAGCACCTCGCGAGGGACTAGCGGGAGCAATGAGCAGTTCTTC. The full variable domain, completed using reference TRBV7-9 and TRBJ2-1, is DTGVSQNPRHKITKRGQNVTFRCDPISEHNRLYWYRQTLGQGPEFLTYFQNEAQLEKSRLLSDRFSAERPKGSFSTLEIQRTEQGDSAMYLCASTSRGTSGSNEQFFGPGTRLTVL.

This chain connects TRBV25-1 to TRBJ2-7; D uncertain. V lost 1 base and J lost 6, with 4 bases in between. This CDR3 has 11 residues. Germline V gene data show CDR1 as MGHDK and CDR2 as SYGVNS. The CDR3 protein is CASSELVEQYF. As DNA, the CDR3 is TGTGCCAGCAGTGAATTGGTCGAGCAGTACTTC.

This clone was counted a few times. The rearrangement uses TRBV30 and TRBJ2-7; 7 nucleotides align to TRBD1. This CDR3 contains 15 residues. In germline, CDR1 is GTSNPN, CDR2 SVGIG (reference sequence). The J segment lost 10 bases and the V segment lost 0 bases, leaving 15 bases of the junction unmatched. Here the CDR3 reads CAWSVTDRRTFLQYF. CDR3 nucleotide sequence: TGTGCCTGGAGTGTAACGGACAGGAGGACTTTCCTTCAGTACTTC.

This chain links TRBV5-5 with TRBJ1-2, with D tentatively TRBD1 (6 bases). Germline V gene lookup returns CDR1 SGHKS and CDR2 YYEKEE (reference sequence). CDR3 size: 15 residues. Trimming removed 2 bases from V and 5 bases from J, with 16 bases in between. For the CDR3, the DNA is TGTGCCAGCAGCTTTTCTGTCAACAGGGAGTATGGCTACACCTTC. Its protein is CASSFSVNREYGYTF.

The chain couples TRBV14 to TRBJ2-1; 11 bases line up with TRBD2. The CDR3 consists of 18 residues. Germline V gene data show CDR1 as SGHDN and CDR2 as FVKESK. V shed 1 base, J shed 6 bases, and the junction held 11 bases outside the gene matches. CDR3 amino acids: CASSQGSRLAGRPNEQFF. CDR3 nucleotide sequence: TGTGCCAGCAGCCAAGGCAGTCGACTAGCGGGAAGACCCAATGAGCAGTTCTTC.

The chain uses TRBV12-5 and TRBJ2-1, with D tentatively TRBD2 (6 bases). Deletions cut 1 base from V and 4 bases from J, with 14 bases between. The CDR3 totals 16 residues. CDR1 and CDR2 (germline): LGHNT, FRNRAP. DNA for the CDR3: TGTGCTAGTGGTTTGGAGACCGGGACTGATTACAATGAGCAGTTCTTC. This gives the protein CASGLETGTDYNEQFF.

The genes are TRBV5-1 and TRBJ2-2; D is uncertain. The V gene lost 2 bases and the J gene lost 3 bases, with 5 bases spanning the gap. The CDR3 sequence is 13 residues long. Germline CDR1 SGHRS, CDR2 YFSETQ. CDR3 bases: TGCGCCAGCAGCTTTGGAGACACCGGGGAGCTGTTTTTT. Amino acids: CASSFGDTGELFF.

CDR3 DNA sequence: TGTGCCAGCAGAAGTCTCGCAGGGTCCTCCCAACAGCCCCAGCATTTT. Translating it yields CASRSLAGSSQQPQHF. The rearrangement links TRBV5-8 to TRBJ1-5; D may be TRBD1 (5 bases). CDR3 length: 16 amino acids. V lost 5 bases, J lost 7 bases, and 22 bases lay in between. Germline-derived CDR1 and CDR2 are SGHTS and YDEGEE.

The chain carries TRBV12-5 and TRBJ2-1; TRBD2 matches 8 bases. V gave up 1 base and J gave up 5 bases; unmatched junction bases: 4. Looked up from germline, CDR1 is LGHNT and CDR2 is FRNRAP. The CDR3 is 15 residues long. The CDR3 spells CASGLGGRPHNEQFF. In DNA, the CDR3 is TGTGCTAGTGGTTTGGGCGGGAGGCCCCACAATGAGCAGTTCTTC. The variable domain in full, with the rest retrieved from reference TRBV12-5 and TRBJ2-1, is DARVTQTPRHKVTEMGQEVTMRCQPILGHNTVFWYRQTMMQGLELLAYFRNRAPLDDSGMPKDRFSAEMPDATLATLKIQPSEPRDSAVYFCASGLGGRPHNEQFFGPGTRLTVL.

The chain recombines TRBV18 with TRBJ2-2; TRBD2 matches 8 bases. CDR1 is KGHSH and CDR2 is LQKENI in the germline V gene. This CDR3 has 16 residues. V gave up 2 bases and J gave up 6 bases; unmatched junction bases: 8. The CDR3 here is CASSPLGLDYPGELFF. CDR3 in DNA: TGTGCCAGCTCACCATTGGGACTAGATTATCCCGGGGAGCTGTTTTTT. Drawing the rest from reference TRBV18 and TRBJ2-2, the complete variable domain is NAGVMQNPRHLVRRRGQEARLRCSPMKGHSHVYWYRQLPEEGLKFMVYLQKENIIDESGMPKERFSAEFPKEGPSILRIQQVVRGDSAAYFCASSPLGLDYPGELFFGEGSRLTVL.

V usage is TRBV6-5 and J usage is TRBJ1-1; D is unclear. Trimming left V 0 bases short and J 4 bases short, with 15 bases between. There are 16 residues in the CDR3. CDR1 MNHEY and CDR2 SVGAGI come from the germline V gene. The CDR3 reads CASSYSPDLVGTEAFF. The CDR3 DNA reads as TGTGCCAGCAGTTACTCCCCCGACTTGGTGGGCACTGAAGCTTTCTTT.

The chain has TRBV4-1 and TRBJ2-7; 11 nucleotides agree with TRBD1. CDR1 MGHRA and CDR2 YSYEKL come from the germline V gene. The CDR3 runs 15 residues. J lost 5 bases, V lost 0 bases, and 3 bases had no gene match. The CDR3 reads CASSQEDRGPNEQYF. The CDR3 bases are TGCGCCAGCAGCCAAGAGGACAGGGGGCCAAACGAGCAGTACTTC.

V and J are TRBV28 and TRBJ1-2; D gene uncertain. Germline values: CDR1 MDHEN, CDR2 SYDVKM. V was pared by 4 bases and J by 0 bases, with 12 bases between. The CDR3 has 15 residues. Written as DNA, the CDR3 is TGTGCCAGCAGTTCGGAGGGCCTACCTAACTATGGCTACACCTTC. Translation gives CASSSEGLPNYGYTF.

The rearrangement links TRBV7-9 to TRBJ2-5; the match to TRBD2 covers 7 bases. The junction had 11 bases not matched to a gene; V was cut back by 5 bases and J by 5 bases. Germline V gene lookup returns CDR1 SEHNR and CDR2 FQNEAQ (reference sequence). This CDR3 spans 15 amino acids. The DNA for the CDR3 is TGTGCCAGCAGCGCCGAACTAGCGATTAGGGAGACCCAGTACTTC. Protein product: CASSAELAIRETQYF.

This clone has only one observation. This chain connects TRBV6-6 to TRBJ2-7; TRBD1 is a possible D gene (6 bases). Trimming took 6 bases from V and 2 from J, leaving 17 bases between them. Looked up from germline, CDR1 is MNHNY and CDR2 is SVGAGI (reference sequence). The length of the CDR3 is 15 residues. CDR3 sequence reads: CASRGARGSTYEQYF. CDR3 sequence (DNA): TGTGCCAGCAGAGGGGCCAGGGGATCGACCTACGAGCAGTACTTC.

Note on this clone: This specimen includes other DNA sequences encoding the same CDR3. For the CDR3, the DNA is TGTGCCAGCAGCGTAGGAGGGGGGGAGACCCAGTACTTC. This sequence encodes CASSVGGGETQYF. This chain uses TRBV9 with TRBJ2-5; D assignment may be TRBD1 or TRBD2 (6 bases each). Germline CDR1 and CDR2: SGDLS and YYNGEE. V shed 0 bases and J shed 5 bases, with 8 bases lying between them. This CDR3 has 13 amino acids.

This clone was recorded once. The chain is built from TRBV30 and TRBJ1-5, with a possible D match to TRBD1 (5 bases). This CDR3 has 16 amino acids. The V end lost 0 bases, the J end lost 6 bases, and 18 bases lay between the germline ends. The germline gives CDR1 GTSNPN, CDR2 SVGIG (reference sequence). CDR3 nucleotides: TGTGCCTGGAGTGTACGGGGCGGGGTAGGGTTTCAGCCCCAGCATTTT. It codes for CAWSVRGGVGFQPQHF.

In this sample, this clone turned up once. This chain connects TRBV5-1 to TRBJ1-1; D gene ambiguous. The CDR3 contains 18 residues. CDR1 is SGHRS and CDR2 is YFSETQ in the germline V gene. V shed 0 bases and J shed 0 bases, with 18 bases lying between them. The CDR3 sequence: CASSLGKDGGNMNTEAFF. CDR3 sequence (DNA): TGCGCCAGCAGCTTGGGGAAGGACGGAGGAAACATGAACACTGAAGCTTTCTTT. Based on the CDR3 plus reference TRBV5-1 and TRBJ1-1, the full variable domain is KAGVTQTPRYLIKTRGQQVTLSCSPISGHRSVSWYQQTPGQGLQFLFEYFSETQRNKGNFPGRFSGRQFSNSRSEMNVSTLELGDSALYLCASSLGKDGGNMNTEAFFGQGTRLTVV.

The chain has TRBV19 and TRBJ1-5, with TRBD1 matching 7 bases. Germline-derived CDR1 and CDR2 are LNHDA and SQIVND (reference sequence). The CDR3 loop spans 15 amino acids. Germline trimming cut 5 bases from V and 8 bases from J; bases unmatched to any gene: 12. The CDR3 protein is CASSASTGLIKPQHF. The CDR3 DNA sequence: TGTGCCAGTAGTGCCTCGACAGGGCTTATTAAGCCCCAGCATTTT.

V is TRBV4-1 and J is TRBJ1-2; D uncertain. Trimming pared 2 bases from V and 4 bases from J, leaving 14 bases between. The CDR3 covers 15 residues. The V gene's germline CDR1 is MGHRA and CDR2 YSYEKL. As DNA, the CDR3 is TGCGCCAGCAGCCAATTCGAGGGCTACGGCTATGGCTACACCTTC. Its translation is CASSQFEGYGYGYTF.

The chain joins TRBV18 to TRBJ1-5, with D perhaps TRBD1 (5 bases). Germline CDR1 reads KGHSH; CDR2 reads LQKENI. Trimming removed 2 bases at V and 6 bases at J, with 11 bases between. The length of the CDR3 is 14 residues. The CDR3 DNA reads TGTGCCAGCTCACCAGAGGGTACAGGTCAGCCCCAGCATTTT. It specifies CASSPEGTGQPQHF.

This clone came up once. Other DNA sequences in the same sample also yield this CDR3. The rearrangement uses TRBV18 and TRBJ1-5, with D uncertain. This CDR3 is built from 13 residues. Looked up from germline, CDR1 is KGHSH and CDR2 is LQKENI. V lost 2 bases to trimming and J lost 3 bases, with 5 bases between them. In nucleotides, the CDR3 is TGTGCCAGCTCACCAACAGACAATCAGCCCCAGCATTTT. Amino acid sequence: CASSPTDNQPQHF. Full variable domain (rest looked up from reference TRBV18 and TRBJ1-5): NAGVMQNPRHLVRRRGQEARLRCSPMKGHSHVYWYRQLPEEGLKFMVYLQKENIIDESGMPKERFSAEFPKEGPSILRIQQVVRGDSAAYFCASSPTDNQPQHFGDGTRLSIL.